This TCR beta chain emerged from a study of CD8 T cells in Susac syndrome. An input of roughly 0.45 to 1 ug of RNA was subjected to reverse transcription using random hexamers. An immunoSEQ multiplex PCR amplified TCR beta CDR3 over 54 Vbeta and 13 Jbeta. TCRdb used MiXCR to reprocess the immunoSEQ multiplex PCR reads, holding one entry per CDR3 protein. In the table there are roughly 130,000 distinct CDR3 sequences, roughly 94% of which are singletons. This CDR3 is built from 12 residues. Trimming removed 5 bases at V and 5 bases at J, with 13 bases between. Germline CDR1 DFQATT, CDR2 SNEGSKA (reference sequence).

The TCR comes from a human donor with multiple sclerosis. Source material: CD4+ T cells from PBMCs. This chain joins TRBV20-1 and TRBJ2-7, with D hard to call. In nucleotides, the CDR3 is TGCAGTGCTGACGGCGTTGGCCACGAGCAGTACTTC. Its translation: CSADGVGHEQYF.